One and the same sample provided the 23 T cell receptor beta chains below, sequenced in a study of blood T cells in healthy people across ages. It was with a sample-barcoded 5' primer and a J-beta primer mix that a second PCR of roughly 6 to 12 cycles was run. TCRdb recomputed calls from the 5' RACE reads with MiXCR, one row per CDR3 protein. The sample yields hundreds of thousands of distinct CDR3 sequences, around 45% seen once. The sequenced sample consisted of blood. The receptors originated from a man of 80 years or more in good health.

The J gene is TRBJ2-1, the V gene TRBV6-2 or TRBV6-3, with a possible D match to TRBD2 (5 bases). The CDR3 has 15 residues. CDR1 and CDR2 from the germline V gene are MNHEY and SVGEGT. V was clipped by 5 bases and J by 3 bases, with 14 bases between them. The CDR3 is CASSLQRIIYNEQFF. CDR3 nucleotides: TGTGCCAGCAGTCTCCAGCGGATTATCTACAATGAGCAGTTCTTC.

The chain couples TRBV4-2 to TRBJ2-1; D gene unclear. This CDR3 comprises 14 residues. V lost 0 bases and J 9 bases, leaving 12 bases between the germline ends. Looked up from germline, CDR1 is LGHNA and CDR2 is YNFKEQ. CDR3 nucleotide sequence: TGTGCCAGCAGCCAAGATTTGGGGTATGGTGAGCAGTTCTTC. Its translation: CASSQDLGYGEQFF.

Ten or more counts support this clonotype. The CDR3 DNA is TGTGCCAGCAGCCCGTCCTGGGGCACAGATACGCAGTATTTT. Translation gives CASSPSWGTDTQYF. The chain is built from TRBV7-2 and TRBJ2-3; no definite D call. The CDR3 consists of 14 residues. V lost 5 bases and J lost 1, with 10 bases in between. The germline V gene has CDR1 SGHTA and CDR2 FQGNSA. Looking up the rest from reference TRBV7-2 and TRBJ2-3 gives the full variable domain: GAGVSQSPSNKVTEKGKDVELRCDPISGHTALYWYRQSLGQGLEFLIYFQGNSAPDKSGLPSDRFSAERTGGSVSTLTIQRTQQEDSAVYLCASSPSWGTDTQYFGPGTRLTVL.

This clonotype occurred a few times. V usage is TRBV7-9 and J usage is TRBJ2-7; 11 nucleotides align to TRBD2. Germline V gene sequence: CDR1 SEHNR, CDR2 FQNEAQ (reference sequence). This CDR3 has 14 amino acids. V dropped 6 bases and J dropped 5; count of bases not matched to a gene: 6. The CDR3 reads CASRTSGSLHEQYF. In DNA, the CDR3 is TGTGCCAGCAGAACTAGCGGGAGCTTGCACGAGCAGTACTTC.

V usage is TRBV28 and J usage is TRBJ1-6; 7 bases agree with TRBD1. CDR1 is MDHEN and CDR2 is SYDVKM in the germline V gene. V gave up 5 bases and J gave up 4 bases; unmatched junction bases: 5. The CDR3 covers 15 residues. CDR3 loop: CASSTPGQYNSPLHF. CDR3 DNA: TGTGCCAGCAGTACGCCGGGACAGTATAATTCACCCCTCCACTTT. The complete variable domain, with remaining parts taken from reference TRBV28 and TRBJ1-6, reads DVKVTQSSRYLVKRTGEKVFLECVQDMDHENMFWYRQDPGLGLRLIYFSYDVKMKEKGDIPEGYSVSREKKERFSLILESASTNQTSMYLCASSTPGQYNSPLHFGNGTRLTVT.

This clonotype was seen a few times. This chain links TRBV29-1 with TRBJ2-1, with TRBD2 matching 16 bases. This CDR3 region has 16 residues. The V segment lost 2 bases and the J segment 5 bases; nucleotides outside the gene matches: 3. Germline V lookup: CDR1 SQVTM, CDR2 ANQGSEA. The CDR3 DNA follows: TGCAGCGTTGAACGCGGGACTAGCGGGAGGGACAATGAGCAGTTCTTC. Protein: CSVERGTSGRDNEQFF.

The rearrangement uses TRBV20-1 and TRBJ2-7; 9 nucleotides line up with TRBD1. Germline V gene data show CDR1 as DFQATT and CDR2 as SNEGSKA (reference sequence). With 3 bases clipped from V and 5 bases from J, the junction kept 5 bases outside the gene matches. This CDR3 is 13 amino acids long. CDR3: CSASGTGTHEQYF. The CDR3 DNA sequence: TGCAGTGCTAGCGGGACAGGGACCCACGAGCAGTACTTC.

This clonotype has only a few counts. The chain couples TRBV20-1 to TRBJ2-5; no clear D gene. Trimming removed 1 base at V and 2 bases at J, with 5 bases between. The CDR3 covers 12 residues. Germline CDR1 and CDR2: DFQATT and SNEGSKA (reference sequence). CDR3 nucleotides: TGCAGTGCTAGAGGGGAACAAGAGACCCAGTACTTC. Its translation is CSARGEQETQYF.

J is TRBJ1-5 and V is TRBV20-1; 7 bases map to TRBD1. V lost 3 bases, J lost 3 bases, and 14 bases stayed unmatched. This CDR3 has 17 amino acids. CDR1 is DFQATT and CDR2 is SNEGSKA in the germline V gene (reference sequence). The CDR3 region is CSASQIRTGVTNQPQHF. The CDR3 region has the DNA TGCAGTGCTAGCCAGATTCGGACAGGAGTCACCAATCAGCCCCAGCATTTT.

This chain joins TRBV20-1 and TRBJ2-7, with 10 nucleotides matching TRBD2. Looked up from germline, CDR1 is DFQATT and CDR2 is SNEGSKA (reference sequence). With V trimmed by 5 bases and J by 7 bases, 14 bases remained unmatched. The CDR3 runs to 15 residues. The chain's CDR3 is CSAGAGGPSCNEQYF. The CDR3 DNA is TGCAGTGCTGGAGCGGGAGGGCCCTCCTGCAATGAGCAGTACTTC.

As concerns this clonotype: At one end, the junction sequence differs from germline, possibly due to a read error. CDR3 sequence reads: CSARDSASSGTANTGAFF. The CDR3 coding sequence is TGCAGTGCTAGAGATTCGGCATCCTCAGGGACGGCGAACACTGGAGCTTTCTTT. The chain links TRBV20-1 to TRBJ1-1; weak D call: TRBD1 (5 bases). The germline V gene encodes CDR1 DFQATT and CDR2 SNEGSKA (reference sequence). This CDR3 comprises 18 residues.

Concerning this clonotype: This may stem from a read error, because a much larger clone lies one nucleotide away. This chain links TRBV7-9 with TRBJ2-5; D ambiguous. This CDR3 comprises 14 residues. V dropped 5 bases and J dropped 4 bases, with 14 bases sitting between them. The germline V gene has CDR1 SEHNR and CDR2 FQNEAQ (reference sequence). CDR3 DNA sequence: TGTGCCAGCAGCGTAGAGGCTACCGGAGAGACCCAGTACTTC. This gives the protein CASSVEATGETQYF. Together with reference TRBV7-9 and TRBJ2-5, the CDR3 gives the full variable domain: DTGVSQNPRHKITKRGQNVTFRCDPISEHNRLYWYRQTLGQGPEFLTYFQNEAQLEKSRLLSDRFSAERPKGSFSTLEIQRTEQGDSAMYLCASSVEATGETQYFGPGTRLLVL.

The chain carries TRBV11-2 and TRBJ2-1, with D possibly TRBD2 on 6 matching bases. The CDR3 covers 15 residues. Trimming removed 7 bases from V and 1 base from J, with 14 bases in between. Germline loops: CDR1 SGHAT, CDR2 FQNNGV. The CDR3 protein is CASNSRLDSYNEQFF. The CDR3 DNA is TGTGCCAGCAACTCTAGACTAGATTCCTACAATGAGCAGTTCTTC.

The chain combines TRBV25-1 with TRBJ2-5; 7 bases are shared with TRBD1. Trimming took 1 base from V and 4 from J; bases not matched to a gene: 9. The CDR3 sequence is 16 residues long. Germline V gives CDR1 MGHDK, CDR2 SYGVNS. The CDR3 reads CASSESYRGRRETQYF. The CDR3 DNA sequence: TGTGCCAGCAGTGAATCGTACAGGGGAAGGCGAGAGACCCAGTACTTC.

In regard to this clonotype: A read error may account for a junction end that differs from germline. The CDR3: CSASRRTSGSTDAQYF. In DNA, the CDR3 is TGCAGTGCTAGTCGTCGGACTAGCGGGAGCACAGATGCGCAGTATTTT. The chain is built from TRBV20-1 and TRBJ2-3, with 13 positions matching TRBD2. CDR1 DFQATT and CDR2 SNEGSKA come from the germline V gene (reference sequence). The CDR3 extends over 16 amino acids.

This rearrangement joins TRBV4-3 to TRBJ2-3; 7 bases match TRBD1. J gave up 0 bases and V 0 bases, and 6 bases lay outside the gene matches. This CDR3 has 17 amino acids. Germline-derived CDR1 and CDR2 are LGHNA and YSLEER. CDR3 in amino acids: CASSQEHRGSSTDTQYF. The CDR3 DNA reads as TGCGCCAGCAGCCAAGAACACAGGGGCTCGAGCACAGATACGCAGTATTTT.

V is TRBV6-2 or TRBV6-3 and J is TRBJ2-2, with a possible D match to TRBD2 (5 bases). Germline CDR1 MNHEY, CDR2 SVGEGT. The CDR3 covers 12 residues. V lost 9 bases, J lost 6 bases, and 11 bases lay in between. The CDR3 region is CASRSGAGELFF. Written as DNA, the CDR3 is TGTGCCAGTCGAAGCGGCGCCGGGGAGCTGTTTTTT.

The V and J genes are TRBV20-1 and TRBJ2-1, with no clear D. The CDR3 runs 12 residues. CDR1 and CDR2 (germline): DFQATT, SNEGSKA (reference sequence). Trimming pared 5 bases from V and 3 bases from J, leaving 8 bases between. The CDR3 DNA is TGCAGTGCTTGGGATAGCTACAATGAGCAGTTCTTC. Its translation is CSAWDSYNEQFF.

Concerning this clonotype itself: One base away lies a much larger clone, so this may be a sequencing read error. The gene calls are TRBV11-2 and TRBJ2-5, with 10 positions matching TRBD1. The CDR3 is 15 residues long. The germline gives CDR1 SGHAT, CDR2 FQNNGV. V lost 9 bases to trimming and J lost 11 bases; unmatched junction nucleotides: 18. CDR3 sequence (DNA): TGTGCCAGTGCGGGACAGGGGTCCCGTCGGGATGAGCAGTACTTC. The encoded protein is CASAGQGSRRDEQYF.

Details on this clonotype: A read error is possible here, since a much larger clone lies one base away. The chain combines TRBV24-1 with TRBJ2-2; TRBD2 might be the D (6 bases). Germline V CDR1 and CDR2: KGHDR, SFDVKD. The CDR3 covers 13 residues. The CDR3 region is CATWGPNTGGLFF. DNA of the CDR3: TGTGCCACCTGGGGCCCCAACACCGGGGGGCTGTTTTTT.

This rearrangement joins TRBV12-3 or TRBV12-4 to TRBJ2-7, with D tentatively TRBD1 (6 bases). The ends were cut back, 3 bases at V and 3 bases at J, with 12 bases in the middle. This CDR3 comprises 14 residues. CDR3 loop: CASSFGQGHYEQYF. The CDR3 nucleotides read TGTGCCAGCAGTTTTGGGCAGGGACACTACGAGCAGTACTTC.

This clonotype has more than one count but fewer than ten. CDR3 sequence reads: CASRGFETQYF. CDR3 bases: TGTGCCAGTCGAGGGTTCGAGACCCAGTACTTC. The chain recombines TRBV27 with TRBJ2-5; possible D gene TRBD2, 5 bases. Germline V lookup: CDR1 MNHEY, CDR2 SMNVEV (reference sequence). The V end lost 9 bases, the J end lost 5 bases, and 10 bases lay between the germline ends. CDR3 length: 11 residues.

In regard to this clonotype: This clone may be a read error of a much larger clone one base away. J is TRBJ2-7 and V is TRBV5-1; D is unresolved. This CDR3 contains 13 residues. Trimming pared 4 bases from V and 5 bases from J, leaving 13 bases between. Germline lookup yields CDR1 SGHRS and CDR2 YFSETQ. The CDR3 spells CASSVQTQDEQYF. The CDR3 DNA is TGCGCCAGCAGCGTGCAGACCCAGGACGAGCAGTACTTC. The whole variable domain, filled in from reference TRBV5-1 and TRBJ2-7, reads KAGVTQTPRYLIKTRGQQVTLSCSPISGHRSVSWYQQTPGQGLQFLFEYFSETQRNKGNFPGRFSGRQFSNSRSEMNVSTLELGDSALYLCASSVQTQDEQYFGPGTRLTVT.